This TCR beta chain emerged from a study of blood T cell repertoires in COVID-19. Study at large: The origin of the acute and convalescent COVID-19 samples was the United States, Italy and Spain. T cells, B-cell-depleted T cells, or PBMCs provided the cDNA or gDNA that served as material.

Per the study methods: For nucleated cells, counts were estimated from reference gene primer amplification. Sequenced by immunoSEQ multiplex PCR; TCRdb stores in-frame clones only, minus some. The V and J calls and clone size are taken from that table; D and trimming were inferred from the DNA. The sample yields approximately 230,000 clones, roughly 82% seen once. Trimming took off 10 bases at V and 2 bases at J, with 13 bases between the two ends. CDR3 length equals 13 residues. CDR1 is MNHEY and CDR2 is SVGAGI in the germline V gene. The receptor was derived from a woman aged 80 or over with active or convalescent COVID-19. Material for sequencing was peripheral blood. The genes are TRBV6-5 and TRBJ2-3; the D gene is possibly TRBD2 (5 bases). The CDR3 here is CATSDGLTDTQYF. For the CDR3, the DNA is TGTGCCACCTCGGACGGACTCACAGATACGCAGTATTTT.